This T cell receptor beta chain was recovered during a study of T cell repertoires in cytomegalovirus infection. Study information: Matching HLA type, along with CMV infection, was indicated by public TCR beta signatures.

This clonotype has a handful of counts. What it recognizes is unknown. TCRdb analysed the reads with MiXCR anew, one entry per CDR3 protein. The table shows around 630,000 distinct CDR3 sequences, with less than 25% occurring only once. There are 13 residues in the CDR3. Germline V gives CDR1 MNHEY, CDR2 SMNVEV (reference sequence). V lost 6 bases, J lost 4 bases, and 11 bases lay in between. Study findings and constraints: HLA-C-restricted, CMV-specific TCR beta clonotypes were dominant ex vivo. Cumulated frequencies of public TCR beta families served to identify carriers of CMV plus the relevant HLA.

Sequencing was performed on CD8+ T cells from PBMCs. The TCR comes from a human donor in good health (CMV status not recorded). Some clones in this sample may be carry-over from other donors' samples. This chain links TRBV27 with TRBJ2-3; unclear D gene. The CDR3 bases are TGTGCCAGCAGCAACTTCCCGGCAGATACGCAGTATTTT. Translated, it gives CASSNFPADTQYF.